The 25 T cell receptor beta chains reported below all come from one sample, sequenced in a study of blood T cell repertoires in COVID-19. TCRdb's table, derived via immunoSEQ multiplex PCR, lists solely in-frame clones and lacks some. Of roughly 73,000 clones listed, approximately 86% are singletons. The sequencing sample was made of peripheral blood. These TCRs come from a man between 65 and 85 years old with active COVID-19.

The chain employs TRBV12-3 or TRBV12-4 and TRBJ1-2, with D perhaps TRBD1 (6 bases). V lost 6 bases and J lost 1, with 9 bases in between. The CDR3 runs to 13 residues. CDR3 nucleotides: TGTGCCAGCAGCCGGACAGATAACTATGGCTACACCTTC. Translated, it gives CASSRTDNYGYTF.

V is TRBV5-4 and J is TRBJ2-3, with 9 nucleotides matching TRBD2. CDR1 and CDR2 from the germline V gene are SGHNT and YYREEE (reference sequence). With V trimmed by 2 bases and J by 0 bases, 1 base remained unmatched. CDR3 length: 15 amino acids. CDR3 nucleotide sequence: TGTGCCAGCAGCTTTGGGACTAGCAGCACAGATACGCAGTATTTT. This codes for CASSFGTSSTDTQYF.

In DNA form, the CDR3 reads TGTGCCAGCAGCCCCCACTACGAGCAGTACTTC. It encodes CASSPHYEQYF. The chain uses TRBV7-9 and TRBJ2-7; D is uncertain. V lost 5 bases and J 3 bases, leaving 5 bases between the germline ends. This CDR3 has 11 residues. Germline V gene data show CDR1 as SEHNR and CDR2 as FQNEAQ (reference sequence).

The V gene is TRBV27, the J gene TRBJ1-2, with 11 nucleotides matching TRBD1. V lost 5 bases, J lost 2 bases, and 7 bases stayed unmatched. Germline V gene data show CDR1 as MNHEY and CDR2 as SMNVEV (reference sequence). The CDR3 is made up of 16 amino acids. CDR3 nucleotides: TGTGCCAGCAGTACGATCGGACAGGGGGCCAACTATGGCTACACCTTC. It translates to CASSTIGQGANYGYTF.

The CDR3 here is CASSQAGRDNYGYTF. CDR3 bases: TGCGCCAGCAGCCAAGCAGGGCGGGATAACTATGGCTACACCTTC. The rearrangement links TRBV4-1 to TRBJ1-2; possible D gene TRBD1, 5 bases. The CDR3 is 15 residues long. The germline gives CDR1 MGHRA, CDR2 YSYEKL. Trimming took off 1 base at V and 1 base at J, with 10 bases between the two ends.

The rearrangement joins TRBV27 to TRBJ2-1; TRBD2 agrees at 8 bases. Germline trimming cut 4 bases from V and 6 bases from J; bases unmatched to any gene: 8. Germline V gene lookup returns CDR1 MNHEY and CDR2 SMNVEV (reference sequence). The CDR3 extends over 15 amino acids. CDR3 amino acids: CASSSPGTRANEQFF. The CDR3 bases are TGTGCCAGCAGTTCACCCGGGACTAGGGCCAATGAGCAGTTCTTC.

The chain is built from TRBV2 and TRBJ2-3; possible D gene TRBD1, 7 bases. V was cut by 5 bases and J by 0 bases, with 27 bases left in between. This CDR3 comprises 20 residues. CDR1 and CDR2 from the germline V gene are SNHLY and FYNNEI. The CDR3 spells CASSPEGGQWGALSTDTQYF. The CDR3 DNA is TGTGCCAGCAGTCCTGAGGGGGGACAGTGGGGTGCCTTAAGCACAGATACGCAGTATTTT.

This clone was seen a single time. The genes are TRBV5-1 and TRBJ1-1, with a weak D call TRBD1 (6 bases). The germline CDR1 and CDR2 sequences are SGHRS and YFSETQ. CDR3 length: 14 amino acids. Trimming shortened V by 3 bases and J by 3 bases, and 12 bases separated the two germline ends. The CDR3, as DNA: TGCGCCAGCAGCTGGGCGGGGGGCGACACTGAAGCTTTCTTT. This translates into CASSWAGGDTEAFF.

The chain recombines TRBV11-2 with TRBJ2-5, with TRBD1 matching over 8 bases. CDR3 size: 15 residues. The germline V gene encodes CDR1 SGHAT and CDR2 FQNNGV. J was trimmed by 5 bases and V by 5 bases; bases with no gene match: 10. DNA for the CDR3: TGTGCCAGCAGCCGGGCAGGGGGCGACTTGGAGACCCAGTACTTC. This gives the protein CASSRAGGDLETQYF.

The rearrangement links TRBV7-2 to TRBJ2-1; D perhaps matches TRBD2 (6 bases). The CDR3 runs to 12 residues. CDR1 SGHTA and CDR2 FQGNSA come from the germline V gene. Trimming took 8 bases from V and 6 from J, leaving 11 bases between them. The CDR3 is CASSPGGNEQFF. The CDR3 region has the DNA TGTGCCAGCTCCCCCGGGGGCAATGAGCAGTTCTTC.

The chain is built from TRBV7-2 and TRBJ1-5, with TRBD1 matching 7 bases. V shed 7 bases and J 6 bases; nucleotides not matched to a gene: 9. The CDR3 loop spans 14 amino acids. From germline, CDR1 is SGHTA and CDR2 FQGNSA. The CDR3 sequence: CASNTGAGGQPQHF. Written as DNA, the CDR3 is TGTGCCAGCAACACAGGGGCTGGGGGTCAGCCCCAGCATTTT.

This clone has a handful of counts. The rearrangement joins TRBV5-1 to TRBJ2-1; 9 positions agree with TRBD2. V was pared by 4 bases and J by 4 bases, with 12 bases of the junction left unmatched. The CDR3 extends over 17 amino acids. Per germline, CDR1 SGHRS and CDR2 YFSETQ. Written as DNA, the CDR3 is TGCGCCAGCAGCCCTCTACTAGCGGGCCAGGGGTACAATGAGCAGTTCTTC. Protein product: CASSPLLAGQGYNEQFF.

This chain connects TRBV19 to TRBJ2-1; TRBD2 aligns across 7 bases. V shed 3 bases and J 2 bases; nucleotides not matched to a gene: 10. This CDR3 comprises 17 residues. The V gene's germline CDR1 is LNHDA and CDR2 SQIVND (reference sequence). CDR3 amino acids: CASSIRIGLAAYNEQFF. The CDR3 DNA sequence: TGTGCCAGTAGTATTCGGATTGGGCTAGCGGCCTACAATGAGCAGTTCTTC.

This chain uses TRBV11-2 with TRBJ2-4, with a weak D call TRBD1 (6 bases). CDR1 and CDR2 (germline): SGHAT, FQNNGV. V shed 1 base and J shed 7 bases, with 11 bases lying between them. The CDR3 is made up of 14 amino acids. The CDR3 spells CASSLAGAVNIQYF. Here the CDR3 DNA reads TGTGCCAGCAGCTTAGCAGGGGCGGTGAACATTCAGTACTTC.

The J gene is TRBJ2-5, the V gene TRBV5-4, with D maybe TRBD2 (6 bases). Trimming shortened V by 4 bases and J by 1 base, and 11 bases separated the two germline ends. There are 14 residues in the CDR3. Germline CDR1 reads SGHNT; CDR2 reads YYREEE (reference sequence). The CDR3 loop reads CASSPVGGQETQYF. DNA for the CDR3: TGTGCCAGCAGCCCCGTGGGAGGCCAAGAGACCCAGTACTTC. The variable domain in full, completed from reference TRBV5-4 and TRBJ2-5, reads ETGVTQSPTHLIKTRGQQVTLRCSSQSGHNTVSWYQQALGQGPQFIFQYYREEENGRGNFPPRFSGLQFPNYSSELNVNALELDDSALYLCASSPVGGQETQYFGPGTRLLVL.

In its sample, this clone was seen once. V and J are TRBV18 and TRBJ2-2, with TRBD2 as a possible D gene (6 bases). The germline V gene has CDR1 KGHSH and CDR2 LQKENI. Trimming left V 4 bases short and J 4 bases short, with 16 bases between. This CDR3 contains 16 residues. This CDR3 is CASSRGGTQATGELFF. The DNA of the CDR3 is TGTGCCAGCTCACGGGGCGGGACGCAAGCCACCGGGGAGCTGTTTTTT.

This chain links TRBV5-6 with TRBJ1-5, with D perhaps matching TRBD1 (6 bases). CDR3 size: 14 residues. V was trimmed by 6 bases and J by 1 base, leaving 11 bases between them. From germline, CDR1 is SGHDT and CDR2 YYEEEE. The CDR3 is CASNRQVSNQPQHF. The CDR3 DNA sequence: TGTGCCAGCAACAGACAGGTCAGCAATCAGCCCCAGCATTTT.

This chain joins TRBV6-7 and TRBJ1-1; a weak D match, TRBD1 (5 bases). TRBV6-7 has ORF status, its function being uncertain. The CDR3 loop spans 11 amino acids. The V gene lost 6 bases and the J gene lost 6 bases, with 8 bases spanning the gap. CDR3 DNA: TGTGCCAGCAGCTCGGGGGCTGAAGCTTTCTTT. This sequence encodes CASSSGAEAFF.

The chain couples TRBV27 to TRBJ1-1; D is undetermined. This CDR3 spans 16 amino acids. The germline V gene encodes CDR1 MNHEY and CDR2 SMNVEV (reference sequence). Trimming took 2 bases from V and 1 from J, leaving 14 bases between them. CDR3: CASSLDIPRENTEAFF. DNA for the CDR3: TGTGCCAGCAGTTTAGACATCCCCCGGGAGAACACTGAAGCTTTCTTT.

The V call is TRBV2, the J call TRBJ1-1; possibly TRBD1 for D (5 bases). V dropped 6 bases and J dropped 1 base, with 9 bases sitting between them. Germline-derived CDR1 and CDR2 are SNHLY and FYNNEI. CDR3 length: 13 residues. The CDR3 DNA reads as TGTGCCAGCAGGAACGGACAGAACACTGAAGCTTTCTTT. Protein: CASRNGQNTEAFF.

The V call is TRBV30, the J call TRBJ2-7; tentatively, D is TRBD2 (5 bases). This CDR3 contains 12 residues. Trimming left V 4 bases short and J 1 base short, with 8 bases between. Germline V gene lookup returns CDR1 GTSNPN and CDR2 SVGIG (reference sequence). Here the CDR3 reads CAWTRGSYEQYF. The CDR3 bases are TGTGCCTGGACCCGAGGGTCCTACGAGCAGTACTTC.

V gene TRBV11-2 combines with J gene TRBJ2-2; 9 nucleotides agree with TRBD2. Germline CDR1 reads SGHAT; CDR2 reads FQNNGV. The CDR3 totals 18 residues. Trimming at V came to 5 bases and at J to 0 bases, leaving 10 bases not matched to a gene. The CDR3 DNA is TGTGCCAGCAGCCCAAGGTCAGCGGGAGGACCGAACACCGGGGAGCTGTTTTTT. This gives the protein CASSPRSAGGPNTGELFF.

The chain links TRBV4-2 to TRBJ2-6; 7 bases fit TRBD1. The CDR3 covers 18 residues. CDR1 LGHNA and CDR2 YNFKEQ come from the germline V gene. The junction had 7 bases not matched to a gene; V was cut back by 2 bases and J by 0 bases. The CDR3 protein is CASSQSTGWPSGANVLTF. The CDR3 nucleotides are TGTGCCAGCAGCCAATCGACAGGGTGGCCCTCTGGGGCCAACGTCCTGACTTTC.

This clone was observed a single time. CDR3 sequence: CASSQRWDSSYEQYF. The CDR3 DNA reads TGCGCCAGCAGCCAAAGATGGGACAGCTCCTACGAGCAGTACTTC. This chain joins TRBV4-3 and TRBJ2-7, with 7 bases matching TRBD1. CDR3 length: 15 amino acids. Germline values: CDR1 LGHNA, CDR2 YSLEER. V lost 2 bases, J lost 0 bases, and 4 bases stayed unmatched.

J is TRBJ1-5 and V is TRBV6-6; possible D gene TRBD1, 6 bases. In germline, CDR1 is MNHNY, CDR2 SVGAGI (reference sequence). This CDR3 has 13 residues. The V gene lost 7 bases and the J gene lost 6 bases, with 13 bases spanning the gap. The CDR3 coding sequence is TGTGCCAGCAACCGGGGGGCAGGTCAGCCCCAGCATTTT. Protein sequence: CASNRGAGQPQHF.